The 10 T cell receptor beta chains below all came from one sample that was sequenced in a study of regulatory T cells in long-lasting Graves disease. Construction of the TCR beta libraries employed iRepertoire HTBI primers in conjunction with Arm-PCR of CDR3 regions. TCRdb re-called the multiplex PCR reads with MiXCR, one entry per CDR3 protein. The table includes hundreds of thousands of distinct CDR3 sequences, approximately 15% detected once. Specified time point: newly diagnosed GD, antithyroid drugs for less than 3 months. Preparation of the TCR library used RNA extracted from PBMCs. These records were also assigned to another study, of T cells in Graves' hyperthyroidism and ophthalmopathy.

Sequences were derived from peripheral blood mononuclear cells (PBMCs), sampled at new diagnosis, from a patient treated with antithyroid drugs. These receptors all stem from a woman in her twenties or thirties with Graves disease.

In its sample, this clonotype was seen many times. The chain uses TRBV11-2 and TRBJ1-2; tentatively, D is TRBD1 (6 bases). The CDR3 extends over 18 amino acids. Germline assignment: CDR1 SGHAT and CDR2 FQNNGV. The V end lost 3 bases, the J end lost 8 bases, and 28 bases lay between the germline ends. This chain's CDR3 is CASSLIATGDTNSGGYTF. CDR3 DNA: TGTGCCAGCAGCTTGATCGCGACAGGCGATACTAACTCGGGAGGCTACACCTTC.

The chain carries TRBV14 and TRBJ2-7; 8 bases match TRBD1. Germline V lookup: CDR1 SGHDN, CDR2 FVKESK. CDR3 size: 16 residues. Germline trimming cut 0 bases from V and 5 bases from J; bases unmatched to any gene: 9. The chain's CDR3 is CASSQESGTGPHEQYF. The DNA for the CDR3 is TGTGCCAGCAGCCAAGAGTCAGGGACAGGACCCCACGAGCAGTACTTC.

This chain connects TRBV20-1 to TRBJ2-7; 7 nucleotides line up with TRBD1. Looked up from germline, CDR1 is DFQATT and CDR2 is SNEGSKA (reference sequence). V shed 4 bases and J 0 bases; nucleotides not matched to a gene: 6. This CDR3 is built from 14 residues. This CDR3 is CSAKDRDSSYEQYF. The CDR3 nucleotides read TGCAGTGCTAAGGACCGGGACAGCTCCTACGAGCAGTACTTC.

This clonotype was observed at least ten times. This sequence joins TRBV2 and TRBJ1-2, with 10 bases matching TRBD1. V gave up 6 bases and J gave up 1 base; unmatched junction bases: 2. The length of the CDR3 is 14 residues. Looked up from germline, CDR1 is SNHLY and CDR2 is FYNNEI. This chain's CDR3 is CASSGQGGNYGYTF. The CDR3 DNA follows: TGTGCCAGCAGCGGACAGGGGGGTAACTATGGCTACACCTTC. Combining the CDR3 with reference TRBV2 and TRBJ1-2 gives the whole variable domain EPEVTQTPSHQVTQMGQEVILRCVPISNHLYFYWYRQILGQKVEFLVSFYNNEISEKSEIFDDQFSVERPDGSNFTLKIRSTKLEDSAMYFCASSGQGGNYGYTFGSGTRLTVV.

This clonotype was seen a few times. The chain uses TRBV29-1 and TRBJ1-5; the D is unclear. Per the germline V gene, CDR1 is SQVTM and CDR2 is ANQGSEA. Trimming stripped 5 bases from V and 0 bases from J, with 14 bases between. This CDR3 has 15 residues. CDR3 nucleotides: TGCAGCGTTAGTGAGGGAGTCCATAGCAATCAGCCCCAGCATTTT. It encodes CSVSEGVHSNQPQHF. Together with reference TRBV29-1 and TRBJ1-5, the CDR3 gives the full variable domain: SAVISQKPSRDICQRGTSLTIQCQVDSQVTMMFWYRQQPGQSLTLIATANQGSEATYESGFVIDKFPISRPNLTFSTLTVSNMSPEDSSIYLCSVSEGVHSNQPQHFGDGTRLSIL.

The rearrangement uses TRBV4-1 and TRBJ1-5; D not resolved. The CDR3 loop spans 16 amino acids. V shed 2 bases and J shed 7 bases, with 18 bases lying between them. Germline assignment: CDR1 MGHRA and CDR2 YSYEKL. The CDR3 sequence is CASSQQERSLGQPQHF. The CDR3 bases are TGCGCCAGCAGCCAACAGGAACGCTCTCTTGGCCAGCCCCAGCATTTT.

This clonotype was detected a few times. The rearrangement uses TRBV6-2 or TRBV6-3 and TRBJ2-1; D may correspond to TRBD1 or TRBD2 (5 bases each). The DNA end lines up better with TRBJ2-5; the J call may be wrong. The CDR3 spans 15 residues. Germline V gives CDR1 MNHEY, CDR2 SVGEGT. CDR3 bases: TGTGCCAGCAGCACGGGGACCGCCGGTGGAGAGACCCAGTACTTC. Its protein product is CASSTGTAGGETQYF.

The table lists this clonotype with a few counts. The V and J genes are TRBV6-2 or TRBV6-3 and TRBJ2-1; 13 bases are shared with TRBD2. The J segment lost 1 base and the V segment lost 5 bases, leaving 5 bases of the junction unmatched. The CDR3 runs 17 residues. Germline V CDR1 and CDR2: MNHEY, SVGEGT. CDR3 sequence reads: CASSVLAGGPSYNEQFF. The CDR3 DNA sequence: TGTGCCAGCAGTGTACTAGCGGGAGGGCCGTCCTACAATGAGCAGTTCTTC.

This clonotype has a count of ten or more. The chain joins TRBV20-1 to TRBJ1-1; the D gene is possibly TRBD1 (5 bases). The CDR3 loop spans 14 amino acids. Germline values: CDR1 DFQATT, CDR2 SNEGSKA (reference sequence). V lost 3 bases and J 1 base, leaving 12 bases between the germline ends. The CDR3 DNA is TGCAGTGCTAGTAAGGGGCGGGAGAACACTGAAGCTTTCTTT. It translates to CSASKGRENTEAFF.

The V gene is TRBV28, the J gene TRBJ1-6; maybe TRBD1 (5 bases). CDR1 MDHEN and CDR2 SYDVKM come from the germline V gene. V shed 5 bases and J shed 12 bases, with 17 bases lying between them. The CDR3 runs to 14 residues. The CDR3 sequence is CASSPGHRSGPLHF. The CDR3 coding sequence is TGTGCCAGCAGTCCCGGACACCGCTCGGGACCCCTCCACTTT.